This T cell receptor (beta chain) appears in the sequencing data of a study of identical twins. Study findings and constraints: Zero-insertion analyses were open to partial confounding by invariant MAIT and iNKT cells. With abundant cord blood beta clonotypes, insertions were fewer; memory repertoires showed no such pattern. The study found excess low generation probability among twin-shared out-of-frame alpha sequences.

Of note for this clonotype: Its antigen is currently unknown.

Unique molecular identifiers were present on the cDNA, and a universal primer site came from template switching. TCRdb reanalysed the 5' RACE reads using MiXCR and keeps one entry per CDR3 protein. Here the sample spans about 240,000 distinct CDR3 sequences, about 12% being singletons. The sample also formed part of further work on yellow fever vaccine responses in identical twins.

The receptor's source is a woman aged 18-29 years in good health. Material for sequencing was memory (CD45RO+) T cells sorted from blood.

CDR3 nucleotides: TGTGCCAGCAGTCACAGGGGGCAACCGAAAAACATTCAGTACTTC. Its protein is CASSHRGQPKNIQYF. This chain connects TRBV7-8 to TRBJ2-4; TRBD1 matches at 9 bases. CDR1 is SGHVS and CDR2 is FQNEAQ in the germline V gene. The CDR3 has 15 amino acids. The V gene end was trimmed by 6 bases and the J gene end by 4 bases; junction bases not matched to a gene: 7.